A single sample gave rise to the 15 T cell receptor beta chains below, sequenced in a study of cytomegalovirus exposure and HLA in healthy donors. PCR primers comprised 60 Vbeta and 13 Jbeta primers. The assay was immunoSEQ multiplex PCR, and TCRdb's table has in-frame clones only and misses some. This table lists 150,000 to 200,000 clones. Sequencing was done on a sample of PBMCs. Source of these receptors: a young woman in good health and CMV-seropositive.

Details on this clone: The limits of the CDR3 on the DNA are not certain, so only TCRdb's listed CDR3 is given. The chain has TRBV6-1 and TRBJ1-2; the DNA was not used to check the table's D call, TRBD1. The CDR3 numbers 13 amino acids, ends counted. The germline V gene has CDR1 MNHNS and CDR2 SASEGT. The CDR3 is CASILGQGNGYTF.

The chain uses TRBV5-1 and TRBJ1-6; weak D call: TRBD1 (5 bases). The CDR3 contains 16 residues. Germline-derived CDR1 and CDR2 are SGHRS and YFSETQ. Between the trimmed V and J ends, which lost 6 bases and 4 bases, there was a span of 17 bases. The CDR3 region has the DNA TGCGCCAGCAAGGTGGGGGGTACAGAATATAATTCACCCCTCCACTTT. Residues: CASKVGGTEYNSPLHF.

The chain recombines TRBV9 with TRBJ2-2; TRBD2 might be the D (6 bases). This CDR3 comprises 15 residues. CDR1 SGDLS and CDR2 YYNGEE come from the germline V gene. V shed 1 base and J shed 3 bases, with 10 bases lying between them. The CDR3 nucleotides read TGTGCCAGCAGCGTACGGGGAGGAGACACCGGGGAGCTGTTTTTT. Protein: CASSVRGGDTGELFF. Variable domain in full (rest from reference TRBV9 and TRBJ2-2): DSGVTQTPKHLITATGQRVTLRCSPRSGDLSVYWYQQSLDQGLQFLIQYYNGEERAKGNILERFSAQQFPDLHSELNLSSLELGDSALYFCASSVRGGDTGELFFGEGSRLTVL.

This chain connects TRBV7-8 to TRBJ2-7; 10 nucleotides align to TRBD2. This CDR3 has 14 residues. J gave up 6 bases and V 8 bases, and 10 bases lay outside the gene matches. Germline CDR1 and CDR2: SGHVS and FQNEAQ. The CDR3 nucleotides are TGTGCCAGCCATAGGACTAGCGGTATACGCGAGCAGTACTTC. As protein: CASHRTSGIREQYF.

This sequence joins TRBV13 and TRBJ1-1; D perhaps matches TRBD1 (5 bases). This CDR3 contains 13 residues. Trimming stripped 3 bases from V and 3 bases from J, with 8 bases between. The V gene's germline CDR1 is PRHDT and CDR2 FYEKMQ (reference sequence). The CDR3 is CASSLAGYTEAFF. The CDR3, as DNA: TGTGCCAGCAGCTTGGCAGGGTACACTGAAGCTTTCTTT.

V is TRBV5-1 and J is TRBJ2-7; D call uncertain. The CDR3 has 14 amino acids. The V end was cut by 1 base, the J end by 3 bases, with 11 bases between. Germline V gives CDR1 SGHRS, CDR2 YFSETQ. The CDR3, as DNA: TGCGCCAGCAGCTTGAATAGCAGCTACTACGAGCAGTACTTC. Encoded protein: CASSLNSSYYEQYF.

The chain employs TRBV18 and TRBJ2-1, with 8 bases lining up with TRBD1. CDR1 and CDR2 (germline): KGHSH, LQKENI. The CDR3 is made up of 15 amino acids. The ends lost 4 bases at V and 4 bases at J; junction bases unmatched: 6. DNA for the CDR3: TGTGCCAGCTCACGGGGGACAGGACAATACAATGAGCAGTTCTTC. Its translation is CASSRGTGQYNEQFF.

V gene TRBV27 combines with J gene TRBJ2-7; 7 bases are a match to TRBD1. The CDR3 runs 14 residues. V shed 5 bases and J 4 bases; nucleotides not matched to a gene: 8. Germline V gene lookup returns CDR1 MNHEY and CDR2 SMNVEV (reference sequence). CDR3 sequence: CASSPDRRIYEQYF. In nucleotides, the CDR3 is TGTGCCAGCAGTCCGGACAGGCGGATTTACGAGCAGTACTTC.

V gene TRBV7-9 combines with J gene TRBJ2-2; the match to TRBD2 covers 9 bases. Germline V lookup: CDR1 SEHNR, CDR2 FQNEAQ (reference sequence). CDR3 length: 15 amino acids. V was clipped by 6 bases and J by 4 bases; unmatched bases: 6. In nucleotides, the CDR3 is TGTGCCAGCAGTCGACTAGCGGAAGTCACCGGGGAGCTGTTTTTT. Protein: CASSRLAEVTGELFF. Complete variable domain (other parts from reference TRBV7-9 and TRBJ2-2): DTGVSQNPRHKITKRGQNVTFRCDPISEHNRLYWYRQTLGQGPEFLTYFQNEAQLEKSRLLSDRFSAERPKGSFSTLEIQRTEQGDSAMYLCASSRLAEVTGELFFGEGSRLTVL.

In regard to this clone: Mismatch with germline at one junction end may stem from a read error. The chain employs TRBV15 and TRBJ2-4; 7 nucleotides match TRBD1. Germline loops: CDR1 LNHNV, CDR2 YYDKDF (reference sequence). The CDR3 runs to 13 residues. As DNA, the CDR3 is TGTGCCACCAGCAGCCGCAACAGGGGACGCCAGGCTTTC. Residues: CATSSRNRGRQAF.

The rearrangement links TRBV11-2 to TRBJ2-2; TRBD1 agrees at 7 bases. This CDR3 spans 13 amino acids. Germline V gene data show CDR1 as SGHAT and CDR2 as FQNNGV. The J segment lost 6 bases and the V segment lost 5 bases, leaving 3 bases of the junction unmatched. CDR3 sequence: CASSATGPGELFF. CDR3 sequence (DNA): TGTGCCAGCAGCGCGACAGGGCCCGGGGAGCTGTTTTTT.

The chain joins TRBV5-1 to TRBJ2-7, with 8 nucleotides matching TRBD2. The CDR3 is 13 amino acids. V lost 4 bases to trimming and J lost 2 bases; unmatched junction nucleotides: 2. Germline lookup yields CDR1 SGHRS and CDR2 YFSETQ. The CDR3 reads CASSRGLAYEQYF. CDR3 nucleotide sequence: TGCGCCAGCAGCCGGGGACTAGCCTACGAGCAGTACTTC.

The chain links TRBV7-9 to TRBJ1-2, with a weak D call TRBD1 (5 bases). Germline loops: CDR1 SEHNR, CDR2 FQNEAQ (reference sequence). V dropped 4 bases and J dropped 4 bases, with 19 bases sitting between them. The CDR3 length is 16 residues. CDR3 in DNA: TGTGCCAGCAGCTGGGGCCCCGACAGTGCTATCTATGGCTACACCTTC. It codes for CASSWGPDSAIYGYTF.

This chain links TRBV4-3 with TRBJ2-5, with 7 nucleotides matching TRBD1. Near its end, the DNA agrees better with TRBJ2-7, so the J call may be wrong. The germline gives CDR1 LGHNA, CDR2 YSLEER. This CDR3 comprises 15 residues. Written as DNA, the CDR3 is TGCGCCAGCAGCCAAGACCGGGACAGCTCCTACGAGCAGTACTTC. Translated, it gives CASSQDRDSSYEQYF.

The rearrangement joins TRBV4-3 to TRBJ2-4; 7 bases map to TRBD2. V shed 1 base, J shed 0 bases, and the junction held 6 bases outside the gene matches. The CDR3 consists of 17 residues. The germline V gene has CDR1 LGHNA and CDR2 YSLEER. The CDR3 bases are TGCGCCAGCAGCCAAGGCCTAGCGGAGCTAGCCAAAAACATTCAGTACTTC. Its translation is CASSQGLAELAKNIQYF.